This T cell receptor (beta chain) was recorded in a study of blood T cell repertoires in COVID-19. Background on the study: The samples span acute and convalescent COVID-19 from the United States, Italy and Spain. Nucleic acid was either cDNA or gDNA, and it came from T cells, B-cell-depleted T cells, or PBMCs.

The repertoire was sequenced with immunoSEQ multiplex PCR; TCRdb's copy has only in-frame clones and lacks some. The profile shows tens of thousands of clones, roughly 90% of them singletons. This CDR3 contains 12 residues. CDR1 and CDR2 (germline): MNHEY, SVGAGI. The sample was peripheral blood. The chain couples TRBV6-5 to TRBJ1-2, with 7 positions matching TRBD1. The receptor was isolated from an older woman with active COVID-19. The CDR3 DNA is TGTACTACAGGGGACGCTGGCTATGGCTACACCTTC. This sequence encodes CTTGDAGYGYTF.